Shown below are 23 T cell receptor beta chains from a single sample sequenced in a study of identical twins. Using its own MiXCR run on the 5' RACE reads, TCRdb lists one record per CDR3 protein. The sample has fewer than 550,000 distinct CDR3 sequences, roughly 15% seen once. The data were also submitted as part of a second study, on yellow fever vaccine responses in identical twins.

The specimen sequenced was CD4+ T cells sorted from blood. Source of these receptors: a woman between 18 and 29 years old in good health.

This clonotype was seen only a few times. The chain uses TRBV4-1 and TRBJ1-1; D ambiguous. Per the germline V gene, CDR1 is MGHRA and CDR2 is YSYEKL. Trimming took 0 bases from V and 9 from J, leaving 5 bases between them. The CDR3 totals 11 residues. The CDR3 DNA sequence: TGCGCCAGCAGCCAAGATAGGAAAGCTTTCTTT. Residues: CASSQDRKAFF.

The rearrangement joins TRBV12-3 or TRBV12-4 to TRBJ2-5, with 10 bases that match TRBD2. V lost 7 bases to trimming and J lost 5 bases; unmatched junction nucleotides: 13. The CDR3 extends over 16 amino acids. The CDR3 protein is CASTRGLAGGGETQYF. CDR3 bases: TGTGCCAGCACCCGGGGGTTAGCGGGGGGAGGGGAGACCCAGTACTTC.

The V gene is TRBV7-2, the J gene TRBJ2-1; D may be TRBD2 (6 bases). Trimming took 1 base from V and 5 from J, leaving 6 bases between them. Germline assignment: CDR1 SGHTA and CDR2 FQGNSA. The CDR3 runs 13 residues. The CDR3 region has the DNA TGTGCCAGCAGCTTAGAGCGGGACAATGAGCAGTTCTTC. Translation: CASSLERDNEQFF.

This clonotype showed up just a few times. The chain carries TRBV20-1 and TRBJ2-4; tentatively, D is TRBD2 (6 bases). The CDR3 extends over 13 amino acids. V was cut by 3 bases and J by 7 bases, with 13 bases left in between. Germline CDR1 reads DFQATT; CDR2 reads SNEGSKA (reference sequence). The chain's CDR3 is CSARTSAGNIQYF. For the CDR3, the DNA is TGCAGTGCTAGGACGTCGGCGGGGAACATTCAGTACTTC.

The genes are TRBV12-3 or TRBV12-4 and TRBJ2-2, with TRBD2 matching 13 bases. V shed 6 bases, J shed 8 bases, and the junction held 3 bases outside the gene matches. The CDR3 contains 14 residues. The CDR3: CASRRTSGGGELFF. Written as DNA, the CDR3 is TGTGCCAGCAGAAGGACTAGCGGGGGTGGGGAGCTGTTTTTT.

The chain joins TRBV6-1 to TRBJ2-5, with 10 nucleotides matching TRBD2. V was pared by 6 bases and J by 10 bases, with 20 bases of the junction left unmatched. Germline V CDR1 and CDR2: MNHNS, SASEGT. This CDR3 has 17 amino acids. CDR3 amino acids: CASRQITLAGKARGQYF. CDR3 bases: TGTGCCAGCAGGCAAATAACACTAGCGGGAAAGGCAAGGGGCCAGTACTTC.

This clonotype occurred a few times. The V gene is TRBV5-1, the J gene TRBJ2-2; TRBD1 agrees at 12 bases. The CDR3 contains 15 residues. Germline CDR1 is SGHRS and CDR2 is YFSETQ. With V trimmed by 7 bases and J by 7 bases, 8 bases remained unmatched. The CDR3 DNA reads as TGCGCCAGCCAGCAGGGGACAGGGGGCGTCGGGGAGCTGTTTTTT. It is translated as CASQQGTGGVGELFF.

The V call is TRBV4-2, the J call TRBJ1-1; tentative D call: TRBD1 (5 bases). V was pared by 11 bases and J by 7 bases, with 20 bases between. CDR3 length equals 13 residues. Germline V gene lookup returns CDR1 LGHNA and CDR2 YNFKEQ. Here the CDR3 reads CASTESRDGEAFF. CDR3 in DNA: TGTGCCTCCACAGAAAGCCGGGACGGTGAAGCTTTCTTT.

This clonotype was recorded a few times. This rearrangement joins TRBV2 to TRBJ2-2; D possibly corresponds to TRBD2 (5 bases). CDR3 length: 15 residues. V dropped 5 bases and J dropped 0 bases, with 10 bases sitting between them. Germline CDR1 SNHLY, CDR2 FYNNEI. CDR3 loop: CASSRGPANTGELFF. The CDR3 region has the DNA TGTGCCAGCAGTCGCGGGCCCGCGAACACCGGGGAGCTGTTTTTT.

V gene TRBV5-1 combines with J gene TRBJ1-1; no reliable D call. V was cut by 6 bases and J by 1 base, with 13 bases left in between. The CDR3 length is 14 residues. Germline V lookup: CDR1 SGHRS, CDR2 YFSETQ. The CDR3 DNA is TGCGCCAGCACGGGGAACAATGGGAACACTGAAGCTTTCTTT. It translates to CASTGNNGNTEAFF.

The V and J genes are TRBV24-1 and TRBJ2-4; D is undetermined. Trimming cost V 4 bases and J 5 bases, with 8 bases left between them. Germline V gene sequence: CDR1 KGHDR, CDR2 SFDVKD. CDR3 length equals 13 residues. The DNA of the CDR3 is TGTGCCACCAGTGAGGTCGGCCAAAACATTCAGTACTTC. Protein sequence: CATSEVGQNIQYF.

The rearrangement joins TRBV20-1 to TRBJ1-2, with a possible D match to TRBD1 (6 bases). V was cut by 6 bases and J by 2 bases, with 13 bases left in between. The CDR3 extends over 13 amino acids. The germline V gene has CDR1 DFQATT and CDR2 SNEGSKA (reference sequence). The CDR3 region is CSAETGFNYGYTF. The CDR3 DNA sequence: TGCAGTGCGGAAACAGGGTTCAACTATGGCTACACCTTC.

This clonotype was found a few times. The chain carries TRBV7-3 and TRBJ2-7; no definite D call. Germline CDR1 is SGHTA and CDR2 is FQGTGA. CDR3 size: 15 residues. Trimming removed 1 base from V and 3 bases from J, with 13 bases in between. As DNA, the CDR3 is TGTGCCAGCAGCTTAATCTCGGGCCTTAACTACGAGCAGTACTTC. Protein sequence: CASSLISGLNYEQYF.

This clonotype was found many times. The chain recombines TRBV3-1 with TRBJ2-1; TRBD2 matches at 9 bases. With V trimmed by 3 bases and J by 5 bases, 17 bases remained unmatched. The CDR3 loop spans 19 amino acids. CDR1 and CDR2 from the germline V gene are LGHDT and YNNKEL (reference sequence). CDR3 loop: CASSHPGLAERGLNNEQFF. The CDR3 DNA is TGTGCCAGCAGCCACCCGGGACTAGCAGAGAGGGGCCTTAACAATGAGCAGTTCTTC.

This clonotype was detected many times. This CDR3 reads CASSLGHGYTF. For the CDR3, the DNA is TGTGCCAGCAGTTTAGGCCATGGCTACACCTTC. The J gene is TRBJ1-2, the V gene TRBV12-3 or TRBV12-4, with D unresolved. This CDR3 is 11 amino acids long. V was shortened by 1 base and J by 6 bases, with 3 bases between the two germline ends.

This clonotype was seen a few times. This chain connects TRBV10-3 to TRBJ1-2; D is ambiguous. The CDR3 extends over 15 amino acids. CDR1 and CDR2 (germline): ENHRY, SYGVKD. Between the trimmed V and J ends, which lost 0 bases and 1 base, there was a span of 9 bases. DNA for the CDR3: TGTGCCATCAGTGAGTCGCGTTCGGATAACTATGGCTACACCTTC. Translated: CAISESRSDNYGYTF.

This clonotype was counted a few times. CDR3 DNA sequence: TGTGCCAGCAGCGCTTTATACCCGGATGGTGAGCAGTTCTTC. This translates into CASSALYPDGEQFF. V is TRBV11-2 and J is TRBJ2-1, with no clear D. The CDR3 is 14 amino acids. Germline V gene data show CDR1 as SGHAT and CDR2 as FQNNGV. V was shortened by 5 bases and J by 9 bases, with 17 bases between the two germline ends.

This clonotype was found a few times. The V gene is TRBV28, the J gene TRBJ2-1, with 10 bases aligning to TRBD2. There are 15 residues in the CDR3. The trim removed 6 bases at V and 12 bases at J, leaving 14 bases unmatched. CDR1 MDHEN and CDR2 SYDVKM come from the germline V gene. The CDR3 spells CASSGLAGEVAVQFF. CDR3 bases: TGTGCCAGCAGCGGCCTAGCGGGGGAAGTTGCCGTGCAGTTCTTC. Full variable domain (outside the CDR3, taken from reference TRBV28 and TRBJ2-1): DVKVTQSSRYLVKRTGEKVFLECVQDMDHENMFWYRQDPGLGLRLIYFSYDVKMKEKGDIPEGYSVSREKKERFSLILESASTNQTSMYLCASSGLAGEVAVQFFGPGTRLTVL.

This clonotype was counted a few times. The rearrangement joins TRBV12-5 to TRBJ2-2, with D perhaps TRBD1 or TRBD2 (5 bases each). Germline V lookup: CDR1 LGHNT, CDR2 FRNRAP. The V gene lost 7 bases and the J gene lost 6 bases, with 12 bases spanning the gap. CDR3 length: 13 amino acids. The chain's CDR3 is CASVFGGSGELFF. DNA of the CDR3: TGTGCTAGTGTTTTTGGGGGTTCCGGGGAGCTGTTTTTT.

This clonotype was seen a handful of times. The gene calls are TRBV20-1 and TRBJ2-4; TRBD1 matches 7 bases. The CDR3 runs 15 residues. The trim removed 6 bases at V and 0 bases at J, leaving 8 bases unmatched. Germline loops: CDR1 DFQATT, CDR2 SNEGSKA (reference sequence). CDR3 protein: CSAPRTGLAKNIQYF. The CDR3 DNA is TGCAGTGCCCCAAGGACAGGACTAGCCAAAAACATTCAGTACTTC.

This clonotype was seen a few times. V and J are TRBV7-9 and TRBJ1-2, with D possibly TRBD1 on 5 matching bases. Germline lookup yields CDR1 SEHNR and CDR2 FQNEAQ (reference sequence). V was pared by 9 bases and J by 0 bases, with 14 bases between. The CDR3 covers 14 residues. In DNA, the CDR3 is TGTGCCAGTACGCAGGGCAGCTCTAACTATGGCTACACCTTC. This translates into CASTQGSSNYGYTF.

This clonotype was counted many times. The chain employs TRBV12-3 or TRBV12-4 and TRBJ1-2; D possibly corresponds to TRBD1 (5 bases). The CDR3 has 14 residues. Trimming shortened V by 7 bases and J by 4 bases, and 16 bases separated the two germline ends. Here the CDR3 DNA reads TGTGCCAGCAAACCCGGGACGGAAGTCTATGGCTACACCTTC. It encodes CASKPGTEVYGYTF.

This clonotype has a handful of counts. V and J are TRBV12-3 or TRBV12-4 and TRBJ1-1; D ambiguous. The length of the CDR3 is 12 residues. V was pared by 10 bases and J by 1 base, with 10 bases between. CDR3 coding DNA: TGTGCCACCAATACGGGGAACACTGAAGCTTTCTTT. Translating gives CATNTGNTEAFF.